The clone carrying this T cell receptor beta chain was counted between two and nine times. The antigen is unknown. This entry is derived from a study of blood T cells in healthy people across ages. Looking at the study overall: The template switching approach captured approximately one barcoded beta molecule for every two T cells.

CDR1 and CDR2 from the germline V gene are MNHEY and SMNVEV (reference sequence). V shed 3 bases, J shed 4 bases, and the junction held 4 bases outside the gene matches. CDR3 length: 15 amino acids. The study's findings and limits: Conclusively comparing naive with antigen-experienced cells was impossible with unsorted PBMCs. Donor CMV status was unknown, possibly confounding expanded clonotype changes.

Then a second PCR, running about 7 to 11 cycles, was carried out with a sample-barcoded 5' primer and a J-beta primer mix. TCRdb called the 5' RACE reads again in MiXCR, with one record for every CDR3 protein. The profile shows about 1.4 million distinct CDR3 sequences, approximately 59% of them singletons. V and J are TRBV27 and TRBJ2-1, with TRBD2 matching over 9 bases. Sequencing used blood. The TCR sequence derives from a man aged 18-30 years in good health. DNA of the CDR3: TGTGCCAGCAGTTTGTCTAGCGGGGAGTACAATGAGCAGTTCTTC. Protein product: CASSLSSGEYNEQFF.